The 15 T cell receptor beta chains given below trace back to one sample, sequenced in a study of T-cell reconstitution after alpha-beta-depleted transplantation in children (dated by TCRdb to 2016 to 2018). The library was built by means of PCR. Sequencing was performed on an Illumina HiSeq 2500. TCR libraries were prepared with molecular barcoding, using unique molecular identifiers to normalize TCRbeta repertoire quantification. The public reads were reanalyzed by TCRdb: fastp trimming at Q25, MiXCR alignment, in-frame beta chains only. Merged by CDR3 protein, the rows form single entries marked with the most common genes and DNA. The sample table holds 350,000 to 400,000 distinct CDR3 sequences, of which about a fifth were seen once. 3.5% to 4% of the sample belongs to the ten largest clones. Sequences were derived from PBMCs from the stem cell graft donor, sampled from the stem cell graft. These receptors came from a human donor who donated a stem cell graft to a child with acute myeloid leukemia.

V usage is TRBV4-2 and J usage is TRBJ2-3, with D unclear. Per germline, CDR1 LGHNA and CDR2 YNFKEQ. The CDR3 spans 14 residues. V lost 4 bases and J 3 bases, leaving 11 bases between the germline ends. The CDR3 DNA is TGTGCCAGCAGCCTACGAAGGTTTACAGATACGCAGTATTTT. Translating gives CASSLRRFTDTQYF.

CDR3 amino acids: CASSEGGSEGETQYF. The CDR3 DNA sequence: TGTGCCAGCAGTGAGGGGGGCAGCGAGGGAGAGACCCAGTACTTC. The rearrangement joins TRBV25-1 to TRBJ2-5; possibly TRBD1 or TRBD2 for D (6 bases each). CDR1 and CDR2 from the germline V gene are MGHDK and SYGVNS. This CDR3 contains 15 residues. The germline V and J ends were trimmed by 3 bases and 4 bases, with 15 bases remaining between them.

In its sample, this clonotype was seen a few times. V and J are TRBV7-2 and TRBJ2-1; D possibly corresponds to TRBD2 (5 bases). There are 13 residues in the CDR3. The ends were cut back, 1 base at V and 10 bases at J, with 11 bases in the middle. Germline CDR1 reads SGHTA; CDR2 reads FQGNSA. The CDR3 DNA sequence: TGTGCCAGCAGCTTAGGAGCGGCCGGGGAGCAGTTCTTC. This codes for CASSLGAAGEQFF.

The V and J genes are TRBV10-3 and TRBJ2-1; 10 bases agree with TRBD2. Germline values: CDR1 ENHRY, CDR2 SYGVKD. The length of the CDR3 is 15 residues. V was clipped by 6 bases and J by 4 bases; unmatched bases: 6. The CDR3 sequence: CAISFLAGEYNEQFF. CDR3 nucleotides: TGTGCCATCAGCTTCCTAGCGGGAGAGTACAATGAGCAGTTCTTC.

In its sample, this clonotype was seen a few times. The rearrangement joins TRBV5-1 to TRBJ2-2; the D gene could be TRBD1 or TRBD2 (5 bases each). Germline CDR1 is SGHRS and CDR2 is YFSETQ. This CDR3 is 14 amino acids long. Trimming took off 4 bases at V and 7 bases at J, with 14 bases between the two ends. The CDR3 loop is CASSLDWGSGELFF. The CDR3 DNA follows: TGCGCCAGCAGCCTCGACTGGGGGAGCGGGGAGCTGTTTTTT.

J is TRBJ2-7 and V is TRBV5-1; D is uncertain. Per the germline V gene, CDR1 is SGHRS and CDR2 is YFSETQ. The CDR3 contains 15 residues. V lost 4 bases, J lost 1 base, and 15 bases lay in between. The CDR3 DNA follows: TGCGCCAGCAGCCCCGCCTCGGAAGCTTCCTACGAGCAGTACTTC. This sequence encodes CASSPASEASYEQYF. The whole variable domain, remainder taken from reference TRBV5-1 and TRBJ2-7, is KAGVTQTPRYLIKTRGQQVTLSCSPISGHRSVSWYQQTPGQGLQFLFEYFSETQRNKGNFPGRFSGRQFSNSRSEMNVSTLELGDSALYLCASSPASEASYEQYFGPGTRLTVT.

This clonotype was picked up a small number of times. The V and J genes are TRBV29-1 and TRBJ1-2; 7 positions agree with TRBD1. This CDR3 contains 12 residues. V lost 5 bases, J lost 2 bases, and 2 bases stayed unmatched. The germline V gene encodes CDR1 SQVTM and CDR2 ANQGSEA. The CDR3 reads CSVSGGNYGYTF. The CDR3 DNA follows: TGCAGCGTTTCAGGGGGGAACTATGGCTACACCTTC.

This clonotype was seen a handful of times. This chain uses TRBV2 with TRBJ2-1; 13 bases map to TRBD2. Germline V gives CDR1 SNHLY, CDR2 FYNNEI. Trimming took 8 bases from V and 11 from J; bases not matched to a gene: 6. This CDR3 contains 13 residues. CDR3 protein: CASGLAGVRQQFF. The CDR3 DNA follows: TGTGCCAGCGGACTAGCGGGAGTGCGTCAGCAGTTCTTC.

This clonotype has a count of ten or more. The gene calls are TRBV12-3 or TRBV12-4 and TRBJ2-1; tentatively, D is TRBD2 (5 bases). Trimming removed 6 bases from V and 3 bases from J, with 9 bases in between. CDR3 length: 13 amino acids. For the CDR3, the DNA is TGTGCCAGCAGCTTACGGGGCTACAATGAGCAGTTCTTC. Its protein product is CASSLRGYNEQFF.

This clonotype came up a few times. The genes are TRBV5-4 and TRBJ1-1; D unclear. V was pared by 0 bases and J by 2 bases, with 17 bases between. This CDR3 has 17 amino acids. Germline V lookup: CDR1 SGHNT, CDR2 YYREEE (reference sequence). CDR3 protein: CASSLVSGYPTNTEAFF. CDR3 DNA: TGTGCCAGCAGCTTGGTATCCGGGTATCCGACTAACACTGAAGCTTTCTTT. The whole variable domain, remainder taken from reference TRBV5-4 and TRBJ1-1, is ETGVTQSPTHLIKTRGQQVTLRCSSQSGHNTVSWYQQALGQGPQFIFQYYREEENGRGNFPPRFSGLQFPNYSSELNVNALELDDSALYLCASSLVSGYPTNTEAFFGQGTRLTVV.

This clonotype was observed many times. The chain links TRBV29-1 to TRBJ2-4; 7 nucleotides match TRBD1. The CDR3 sequence is 14 residues long. Germline loops: CDR1 SQVTM, CDR2 ANQGSEA. The V segment lost 6 bases and the J segment 0 bases; nucleotides outside the gene matches: 5. CDR3 nucleotides: TGCAGCGTAACAGGGGCGGGAGCCAAAAACATTCAGTACTTC. It translates to CSVTGAGAKNIQYF.

The table lists this clonotype with a few counts. The chain joins TRBV12-3 or TRBV12-4 to TRBJ1-4, with D possibly matching TRBD1 (5 bases). The CDR3 length is 13 residues. With 8 bases removed from V and 5 bases from J, the gap between germline ends came to 12 bases. CDR3 residues: CASGAAQNEKLFF. CDR3 DNA sequence: TGTGCCAGCGGGGCAGCTCAGAATGAAAAACTGTTTTTT.

This clonotype was detected many times. The V gene is TRBV7-6, the J gene TRBJ2-3; 13 bases line up with TRBD2. V lost 4 bases, J lost 2 bases, and 6 bases stayed unmatched. The CDR3 consists of 17 residues. The germline V gene encodes CDR1 SGHVS and CDR2 FNYEAQ. The CDR3 loop is CASSYHGTSGTTDTQYF. CDR3 nucleotide sequence: TGTGCCAGCAGCTACCATGGGACTAGCGGGACCACAGATACGCAGTATTTT.

This CDR3 reads CASSSQSTGGGTEAFF. CDR3 sequence (DNA): TGCGCCAGCAGCTCTCAATCGACAGGGGGCGGCACTGAAGCTTTCTTT. The V and J genes are TRBV5-1 and TRBJ1-1, with 10 nucleotides matching TRBD1. The CDR3 is 16 residues long. Germline values: CDR1 SGHRS, CDR2 YFSETQ. J was trimmed by 4 bases and V by 3 bases; bases with no gene match: 9.

The chain has TRBV5-1 and TRBJ2-4; TRBD2 aligns across 8 bases. Germline lookup yields CDR1 SGHRS and CDR2 YFSETQ. The CDR3 spans 15 residues. Trimming cost V 1 base and J 11 bases; bases outside gene matches: 11. This CDR3 is CASSLSTSGAPLQYF. CDR3 in DNA: TGCGCCAGCAGCTTGTCCACTAGCGGAGCCCCGCTTCAGTACTTC.